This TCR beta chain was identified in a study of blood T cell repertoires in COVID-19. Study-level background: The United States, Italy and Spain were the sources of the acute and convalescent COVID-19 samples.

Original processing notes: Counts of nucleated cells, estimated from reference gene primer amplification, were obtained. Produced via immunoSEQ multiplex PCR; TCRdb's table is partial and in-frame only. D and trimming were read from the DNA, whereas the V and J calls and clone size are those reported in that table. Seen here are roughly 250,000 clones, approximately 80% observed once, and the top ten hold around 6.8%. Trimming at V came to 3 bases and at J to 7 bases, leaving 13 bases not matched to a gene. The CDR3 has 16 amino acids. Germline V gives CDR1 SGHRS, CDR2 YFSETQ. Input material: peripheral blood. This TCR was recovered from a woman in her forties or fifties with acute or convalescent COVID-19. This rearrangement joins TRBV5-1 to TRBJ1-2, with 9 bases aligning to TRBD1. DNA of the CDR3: TGCGCCAGCAGCTCCAGACAGGGGGGCGCCTTAAGTGGCTACACCTTC. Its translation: CASSSRQGGALSGYTF.